The rows below give T cell receptor beta chains drawn from one sample of a study of technical replicates of blood from a handful of donors. Assay used: immunoSEQ multiplex PCR; TCRdb lists only in-frame clones, some missing. The repertoire holds some 13,000 clones, with approximately 95% as singletons. The sequencing input was PBMCs. The origin of the receptors is a human donor in good health. The CDR3 runs from the conserved cysteine through the conserved F or W. The D gene is left open where the match is weak. The listing skips clone size in some rows; elsewhere it reads once, few, many or a size class.

clone size: once; J gene: TRBJ2-3; D gene: TRBD2; V gene: TRBV9; CDR3 protein: CASSVGTSGITDTQYF; CDR3 DNA: TGTGCCAGCAGCGTAGGGACTAGCGGGATTACAGATACGCAGTATTTT
clone size: once; J gene: TRBJ2-5; D gene: .; V gene: TRBV9; CDR3 protein: CASSASGSQETQYF; CDR3 DNA: TGTGCCAGCAGCGCAAGCGGCAGTCAAGAGACCCAGTACTTC
clone size: .; J gene: TRBJ2-5; D gene: .; V gene: TRBV30; CDR3 protein: CAWSGTYGETQYF; CDR3 DNA: TGTGCCTGGAGTGGAACTTACGGAGAGACCCAGTACTTC
clone size: .; J gene: TRBJ1-2; D gene: TRBD1; V gene: TRBV5-3; CDR3 protein: CARSCGQGTVNYGYTF; CDR3 DNA: TGTGCCAGAAGTTGTGGACAGGGGACGGTAAACTATGGCTACACCTTC
clone size: .; J gene: TRBJ2-4; D gene: .; V gene: TRBV5-1; CDR3 protein: CASSIHTGLGNIQYF; CDR3 DNA: TGCGCCAGCAGCATTCACACAGGGTTAGGAAACATTCAGTACTTC
clone size: .; J gene: TRBJ1-5; D gene: .; V gene: TRBV30; CDR3 protein: CAWSPRGYQPQHF; CDR3 DNA: TGTGCCTGGAGTCCCAGGGGATATCAGCCCCAGCATTTT
clone size: .; J gene: TRBJ2-3; D gene: TRBD2; V gene: TRBV11-2; CDR3 protein: CASSFLGAGGPDTQYF; CDR3 DNA: TGTGCCAGCTCCTTCCTCGGAGCGGGGGGCCCAGATACGCAGTATTTT
clone size: .; J gene: TRBJ2-1; D gene: .; V gene: TRBV9; CDR3 protein: CASSPRVSEQFF; CDR3 DNA: TGTGCCAGCAGCCCCCGAGTGAGTGAGCAGTTCTTC
clone size: .; J gene: TRBJ2-5; D gene: TRBD2; V gene: TRBV9; CDR3 protein: CASSPSGAGWETQYF; CDR3 DNA: TGTGCCAGCAGCCCGTCGGGAGCGGGGTGGGAGACCCAGTACTTC
clone size: .; J gene: TRBJ2-1; D gene: TRBD2; V gene: TRBV2; CDR3 protein: CASSTRTSGYLPYNEQFF; CDR3 DNA: TGTGCCAGCAGCACCAGGACTAGCGGATACCTACCCTACAATGAGCAGTTCTTC
clone size: .; J gene: TRBJ1-1; D gene: TRBD1; V gene: TRBV5-1; CDR3 protein: CASSRGTGAPSEAFF; CDR3 DNA: TGCGCCAGCAGCCGGGGGACAGGGGCGCCTAGTGAAGCTTTCTTT
clone size: .; J gene: TRBJ1-1; D gene: .; V gene: TRBV10-1; CDR3 protein: CASSDPGAANTEAFF; CDR3 DNA: TGCGCCAGCAGTGACCCAGGGGCGGCGAACACTGAAGCTTTCTTT
clone size: .; J gene: TRBJ2-2; D gene: .; V gene: TRBV27; CDR3 protein: CASSFASGPNTGELFF; CDR3 DNA: TGTGCCAGCAGTTTCGCCAGCGGACCGAACACCGGGGAGCTGTTTTTT
clone size: .; J gene: TRBJ2-1; D gene: .; V gene: TRBV4-2; CDR3 protein: CASSQDIPEGKPVDTEQFF; CDR3 DNA: TGTGCCAGCAGCCAAGATATTCCGGAGGGTAAGCCTGTCGATACTGAGCAGTTCTTC
clone size: .; J gene: TRBJ2-7; D gene: TRBD1; V gene: TRBV29-1; CDR3 protein: CSVEDLTGAHNYEQYF; CDR3 DNA: TGCAGCGTTGAAGATTTGACAGGGGCCCATAACTACGAGCAGTACTTC
clone size: .; J gene: TRBJ1-2; D gene: TRBD1; V gene: TRBV2; CDR3 protein: CASSKQGADGYTF; CDR3 DNA: TGTGCCAGCAGTAAACAGGGGGCCGATGGCTACACCTTC
clone size: .; J gene: TRBJ1-1; D gene: .; V gene: TRBV6-5; CDR3 protein: CASSSRTGEAFF; CDR3 DNA: TGTGCCAGCAGTTCCAGAACAGGGGAAGCTTTCTTT
clone size: .; J gene: TRBJ1-5; D gene: .; V gene: TRBV19; CDR3 protein: CASSPGSQPQHF; CDR3 DNA: TGTGCCAGTAGTCCGGGGAGCCAGCCCCAGCATTTT
clone size: .; J gene: TRBJ2-7; D gene: .; V gene: TRBV4-1; CDR3 protein: CASSQDWSRSKRDEQYF; CDR3 DNA: TGCGCCAGCAGCCAAGATTGGAGCCGTTCAAAGAGGGACGAGCAGTACTTC
clone size: .; J gene: TRBJ2-7; D gene: TRBD2; V gene: TRBV29-1; CDR3 protein: CSVTSGGEQYF; CDR3 DNA: TGCAGCGTTACTAGCGGCGGAGAGCAGTACTTC
clone size: .; J gene: TRBJ2-7; D gene: .; V gene: TRBV19; CDR3 protein: CATKTSQGQSYEQYF; CDR3 DNA: TGTGCCACGAAAACCTCGCAGGGGCAGTCCTACGAGCAGTACTTC
clone size: .; J gene: TRBJ1-2; D gene: TRBD1; V gene: TRBV6-5; CDR3 protein: CAGSRTGVDSGYTF; CDR3 DNA: TGTGCCGGTTCGAGAACAGGGGTTGACTCTGGCTACACCTTC
clone size: .; J gene: TRBJ2-3; D gene: .; V gene: TRBV5-1; CDR3 protein: CASSLESGADTQYF; CDR3 DNA: TGCGCCAGCAGCTTGGAAAGCGGAGCAGATACGCAGTATTTT
clone size: .; J gene: TRBJ2-2; D gene: TRBD2; V gene: TRBV5-4; CDR3 protein: CASSLAGLAGETGELFF; CDR3 DNA: TGTGCCAGCAGCTTGGCCGGGCTAGCGGGAGAGACCGGGGAGCTGTTTTTT
clone size: .; J gene: TRBJ2-3; D gene: TRBD2; V gene: TRBV2; CDR3 protein: CASSGGGTDTQYF; CDR3 DNA: TGTGCCAGCAGTGGGGGGGGAACAGATACGCAGTATTTT